The present T cell receptor (beta chain) was sequenced within a study of shared clonotypes between healthy human individuals. General observations from the study: Few donors limited the genetic and exposure-history diversity represented.

Germline lookup yields CDR1 KGHSH and CDR2 LQKENI. The junction had 5 bases not matched to a gene; V was cut back by 3 bases and J by 5 bases. CDR3 length: 14 residues. On sorted subsets, replicate PCRs used approximately 200 ng DNA, or around 30,000 T cell genomes. The protocol was immunoSEQ multiplex PCR, while the TCRdb copy is restricted to in-frame clones and leaves out a portion. The data hold a few million clones, with over 85% observed a single time. On this clone itself: Its antigen is not identified.

The chain combines TRBV18 with TRBJ1-1, with TRBD1 identical over 8 bases. The clonotype comes from a man aged 18 to 30 in good health. Some clones in this sample may be carry-over from other donors' samples. The material sequenced was naive CD4+ T cells from PBMCs. Subset given: CD45RA+ positively selected. DNA of the CDR3: TGTGCCAGCTCACCCACAGGGGGACGAACTGAAGCTTTCTTT. Translated: CASSPTGGRTEAFF.